These T cell receptor beta chains were read from a single sample in a study of read filtering for tumor transcriptome and immune sequencing. TCRdb itself ran the reads through MiXCR, one entry per CDR3 protein. This sample has tens of thousands of distinct CDR3 sequences, with under 25% found just once. The sequencing sample was made of a population of CD138-negative cells sorted from bone marrow. These receptors were obtained from a donor at least 40 years old with multiple myeloma. CDR3s include the opening cysteine and the closing phenylalanine or tryptophan. The order of the fields is clone size, V gene, D gene, J gene, CDR3 protein, CDR3 DNA. The D gene is left open where the match is weak. Not every row has a clone size; where given, it reads once, few, many or a size class.

>few|TRBV4-1|-|TRBJ1-1
CASSRLPAGNTEAFF
TGCGCCAGCAGCCGTCTACCAGCGGGGAACACTGAAGCTTTCTTT
>many|TRBV2|-|TRBJ2-2
CASRLDNTGELFF
TGTGCCAGCAGGCTGGATAACACCGGGGAGCTGTTTTTT
>many|TRBV7-9|TRBD1|TRBJ2-1
CASSTHQQGARNEQFF
TGTGCCAGCAGTACTCACCAACAGGGGGCAAGAAATGAGCAGTTCTTC
>many|TRBV6-6|-|TRBJ2-2
CASNQGTGELFF
TGTGCCAGCAATCAGGGGACCGGGGAGCTGTTTTTT
>many|TRBV5-4|TRBD1|TRBJ1-2
CASSQGGAPPWDGYTF
TGTGCCAGCAGCCAGGGGGGAGCCCCACCATGGGATGGCTACACCTTC
>many|TRBV6-5|TRBD1|TRBJ1-6
CASSYSPGGAGSPLHF
TGTGCCAGCAGTTACTCCCCAGGGGGCGCAGGATCACCCCTCCACTTT
>once|TRBV5-1|-|TRBJ2-1
CASSRLDRSSYNEQFF
TGCGCCAGCAGCAGGCTGGACAGATCCTCCTACAATGAGCAGTTCTTC
>few|TRBV15|-|TRBJ2-3
CATSRDRKGSTDTQYF
TGTGCCACCAGCAGAGATCGCAAAGGGAGCACAGATACGCAGTATTTT
>-|TRBV5-1|-|TRBJ1-2
CASSLQGDYGYTF
TGCGCCAGCAGCTTACAGGGAGACTATGGCTACACCTTC
>many|TRBV5-1|-|TRBJ2-5
CASSVQPQETQYF
TGCGCCAGCAGCGTACAACCCCAAGAGACCCAGTACTTC
>many|TRBV5-6|TRBD1|TRBJ1-4
CASSSSGGAVEKLFF
TGTGCCAGCAGCTCCTCAGGGGGCGCGGTAGAAAAACTGTTTTTT
>few|TRBV30|TRBD1|TRBJ2-7
CAWRRDRGSYEQYF
TGTGCCTGGAGACGGGACAGGGGATCTTACGAGCAGTACTTC
>few|TRBV20-1|-|TRBJ1-3
CSARDKGNTIYF
TGCAGTGCTAGAGATAAAGGAAACACCATATATTTT
>-|TRBV29-1|-|TRBJ2-6
CSVASRQVTNPGANVLTF
TGCAGCGTTGCGAGTAGACAGGTGACAAATCCTGGGGCCAACGTCCTGACTTTC
>few|TRBV9|TRBD2|TRBJ2-3
CASSPLSGGLGDTQYF
TGTGCCAGCAGCCCTCTGAGCGGGGGGCTGGGAGATACGCAGTATTTT
>many|TRBV7-9|-|TRBJ1-1
CASSLAPDRSEAFF
TGTGCCAGCAGCTTAGCCCCCGACAGGAGTGAAGCTTTCTTT
>many|TRBV29-1|TRBD1|TRBJ2-2
CSARQGFVNTGELFF
TGCAGCGCCCGACAGGGCTTTGTTAACACCGGGGAGCTGTTTTTT
>-|TRBV5-1|-|TRBJ2-5
CASSLHSMETQCF
TGCGCCAGCAGCTTACATTCGATGGAGACCCAGTGCTTC
>many|TRBV28|-|TRBJ2-7
CASTAPGGQREQYF
TGTGCCAGCACCGCCCCGGGGGGACAAAGGGAGCAGTACTTC
>-|TRBV9|TRBD1|TRBJ1-2
CASSVGGLTGVGYTF
TGTGCCAGCAGCGTAGGCGGGTTGACAGGGGTTGGCTACACCTTC
>-|TRBV2|-|TRBJ2-5
CASGEVGETQYF
TGTGCCAGCGGTGAGGTTGGGGAGACCCAGTACTTC
>many|TRBV28|-|TRBJ2-7
CATSGPRGYEQYF
TGTGCCACCTCGGGACCTCGGGGCTACGAGCAGTACTTC
>few|TRBV20-1|-|TRBJ1-5
CSAHAARTPGSNQPQHF
TGCAGTGCCCACGCGGCCCGAACCCCAGGCAGCAATCAGCCCCAGCATTTT
>-|TRBV29-1|-|TRBJ2-1
CSVFLYSSPYNEQFF
TGCAGCGTCTTTTTATACTCGAGCCCCTACAATGAGCAGTTCTTC
>many|TRBV29-1|-|TRBJ1-1
CSVEDRGFTEAFF
TGCAGCGTTGAAGATCGGGGTTTCACTGAAGCTTTCTTT
>-|TRBV24-1|-|TRBJ2-6
CATSDTQGQGTGANVLTF
TGTGCCACCAGTGATACCCAGGGGCAGGGAACTGGGGCCAATGTCCTGACTTTC
>many|TRBV28|-|TRBJ1-2
CASSPGRNYGYTF
TGTGCCAGCAGTCCAGGGCGGAACTATGGCTACACCTTC
>-|TRBV28|-|TRBJ2-7
CATAADHGDEQYF
TGTGCCACCGCTGCCGATCATGGCGACGAGCAGTACTTC
>many|TRBV20-1|-|TRBJ2-3
CSARDWTKTDTQYF
TGCAGTGCTAGAGATTGGACCAAGACAGATACGCAGTATTTT
>few|TRBV7-2|TRBD1|TRBJ2-5
CASSYRQGQETQYF
TGTGCCAGCAGCTATCGACAGGGCCAAGAGACCCAGTACTTC
>many|TRBV7-3|-|TRBJ2-1
CASSSRPRGPDNEQFF
TGTGCCAGCAGCTCCCGACCCCGGGGACCGGACAATGAGCAGTTCTTC
>many|TRBV7-9|-|TRBJ2-3
CASSSRKAPSTDTQYF
TGTGCCAGCAGCTCACGTAAGGCTCCTAGTACAGATACGCAGTATTTT
>many|TRBV20-1|-|TRBJ2-1
CSASGQISYNEQFF
TGCAGTGCGAGCGGGCAGATCTCCTACAATGAGCAGTTCTTC
>many|TRBV3-1|TRBD2|TRBJ2-7
CASSPPGLAGYEQYF
TGTGCCAGCAGCCCACCGGGACTAGCGGGCTACGAGCAGTACTTC